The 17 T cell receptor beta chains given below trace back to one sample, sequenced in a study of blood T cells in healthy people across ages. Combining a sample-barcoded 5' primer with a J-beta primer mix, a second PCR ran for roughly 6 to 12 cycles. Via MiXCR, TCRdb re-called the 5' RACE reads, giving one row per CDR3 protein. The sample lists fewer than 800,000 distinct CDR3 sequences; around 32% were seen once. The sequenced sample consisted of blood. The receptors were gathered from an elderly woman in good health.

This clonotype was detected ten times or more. CDR3 residues: CASSSDYSADTQYF. CDR3 DNA sequence: TGTGCCAGCAGCTCGGACTACTCAGCAGATACGCAGTATTTT. V usage is TRBV7-2 and J usage is TRBJ2-3; TRBD2 might be the D (6 bases). The CDR3 runs to 14 residues. CDR1 is SGHTA, CDR2 FQGNSA, per germline. V lost 4 bases and J lost 4, with 12 bases in between. The complete variable domain, with remaining parts taken from reference TRBV7-2 and TRBJ2-3, reads GAGVSQSPSNKVTEKGKDVELRCDPISGHTALYWYRQSLGQGLEFLIYFQGNSAPDKSGLPSDRFSAERTGGSVSTLTIQRTQQEDSAVYLCASSSDYSADTQYFGPGTRLTVL.

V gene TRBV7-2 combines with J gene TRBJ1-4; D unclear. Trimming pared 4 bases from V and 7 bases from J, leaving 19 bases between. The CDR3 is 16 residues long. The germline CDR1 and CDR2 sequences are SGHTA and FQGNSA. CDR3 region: CASSSGSGSKGEKLFF. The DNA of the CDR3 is TGTGCCAGCAGCTCAGGATCAGGTTCGAAGGGTGAAAAACTGTTTTTT. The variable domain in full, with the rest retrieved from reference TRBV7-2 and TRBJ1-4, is GAGVSQSPSNKVTEKGKDVELRCDPISGHTALYWYRQSLGQGLEFLIYFQGNSAPDKSGLPSDRFSAERTGGSVSTLTIQRTQQEDSAVYLCASSSGSGSKGEKLFFGSGTQLSVL.

The CDR3 sequence: CASSRGGGQDNYGYTF. CDR3 nucleotide sequence: TGTGCCAGCAGCCGTGGGGGGGGGCAGGATAACTATGGCTACACCTTC. The V and J genes are TRBV4-2 and TRBJ1-2; D might be TRBD1 (6 bases). Trimming shortened V by 4 bases and J by 1 base, and 16 bases separated the two germline ends. This CDR3 has 16 amino acids. Looked up from germline, CDR1 is LGHNA and CDR2 is YNFKEQ.

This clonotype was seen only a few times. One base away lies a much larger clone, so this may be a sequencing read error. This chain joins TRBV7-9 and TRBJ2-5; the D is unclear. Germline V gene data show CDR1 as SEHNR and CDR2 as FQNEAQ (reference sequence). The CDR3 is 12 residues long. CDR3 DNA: TGTGCCGGCAGCTTAGGCGTTGAGACCCAGTACTTC. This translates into CAGSLGVETQYF.

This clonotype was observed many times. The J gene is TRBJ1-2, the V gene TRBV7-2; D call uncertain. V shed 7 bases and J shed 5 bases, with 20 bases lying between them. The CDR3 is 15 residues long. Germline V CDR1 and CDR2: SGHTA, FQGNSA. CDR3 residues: CASTPDAGGAYGYTF. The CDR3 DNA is TGTGCCAGCACCCCTGACGCAGGAGGTGCGTATGGCTACACCTTC.

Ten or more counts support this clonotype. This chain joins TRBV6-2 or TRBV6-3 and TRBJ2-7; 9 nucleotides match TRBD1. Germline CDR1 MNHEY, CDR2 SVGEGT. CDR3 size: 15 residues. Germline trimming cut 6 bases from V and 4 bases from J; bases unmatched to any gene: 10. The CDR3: CASRPAGTGRYEQYF. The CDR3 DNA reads TGTGCCAGCAGGCCCGCCGGGACAGGGAGGTACGAGCAGTACTTC.

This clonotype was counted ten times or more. CDR3 sequence: CASSLARDTAKNIQYF. CDR3 sequence (DNA): TGCGCCAGCAGCTTGGCCAGGGATACAGCCAAAAACATTCAGTACTTC. The V and J genes are TRBV5-1 and TRBJ2-4; weak D call: TRBD1 (5 bases). V was pared by 0 bases and J by 0 bases, with 10 bases between. Germline V lookup: CDR1 SGHRS, CDR2 YFSETQ. The CDR3 is made up of 16 amino acids.

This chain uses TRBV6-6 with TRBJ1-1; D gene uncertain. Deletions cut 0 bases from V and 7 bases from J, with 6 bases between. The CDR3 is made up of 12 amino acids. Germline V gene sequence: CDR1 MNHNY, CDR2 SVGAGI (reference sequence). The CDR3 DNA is TGTGCCAGCAGTTACTCGCAGAATGAAGCTTTCTTT. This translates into CASSYSQNEAFF.

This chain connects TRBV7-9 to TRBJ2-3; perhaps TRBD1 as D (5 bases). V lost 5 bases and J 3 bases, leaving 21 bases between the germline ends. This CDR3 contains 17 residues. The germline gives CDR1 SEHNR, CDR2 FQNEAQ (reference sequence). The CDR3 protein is CASSPLRGTTETDTQYF. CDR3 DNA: TGTGCCAGCAGCCCCTTAAGGGGCACTACCGAAACAGATACGCAGTATTTT.

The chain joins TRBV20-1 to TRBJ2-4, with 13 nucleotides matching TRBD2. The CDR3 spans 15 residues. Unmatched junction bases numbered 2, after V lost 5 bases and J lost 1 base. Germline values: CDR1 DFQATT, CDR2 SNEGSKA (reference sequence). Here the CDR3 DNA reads TGCAGTGCTGTACTAGCGGGAGGGGCCAAAAACATTCAGTACTTC. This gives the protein CSAVLAGGAKNIQYF.

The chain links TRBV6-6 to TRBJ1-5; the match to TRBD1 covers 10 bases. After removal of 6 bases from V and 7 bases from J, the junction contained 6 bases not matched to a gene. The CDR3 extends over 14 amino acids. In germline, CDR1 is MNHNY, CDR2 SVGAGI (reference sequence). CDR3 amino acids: CASSGQGVSQPQHF. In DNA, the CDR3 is TGTGCCAGCAGCGGACAGGGGGTATCGCAGCCCCAGCATTTT.

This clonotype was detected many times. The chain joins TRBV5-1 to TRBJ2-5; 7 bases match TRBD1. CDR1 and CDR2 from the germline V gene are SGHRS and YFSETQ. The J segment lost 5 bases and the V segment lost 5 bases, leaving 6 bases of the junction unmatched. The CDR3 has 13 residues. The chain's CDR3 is CASRTGSAETQYF. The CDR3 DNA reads TGCGCCAGCAGGACAGGGTCTGCGGAGACCCAGTACTTC.

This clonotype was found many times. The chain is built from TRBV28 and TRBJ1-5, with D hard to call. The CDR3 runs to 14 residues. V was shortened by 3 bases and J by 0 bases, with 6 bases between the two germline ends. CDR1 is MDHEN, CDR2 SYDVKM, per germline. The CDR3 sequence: CASSFIHSNQPQHF. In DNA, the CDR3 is TGTGCCAGCAGTTTTATTCATAGCAATCAGCCCCAGCATTTT.

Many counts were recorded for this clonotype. In DNA, the CDR3 is TGTGCTAGTGGTTCCTTCCGTGACAGGGTTAATTCACCCCTCCACTTT. Translating gives CASGSFRDRVNSPLHF. The V call is TRBV12-5, the J call TRBJ1-6, with TRBD1 identical over 7 bases. There are 16 residues in the CDR3. Germline V CDR1 and CDR2: LGHNT, FRNRAP. With V trimmed by 4 bases and J by 6 bases, 9 bases remained unmatched. Full variable domain (rest looked up from reference TRBV12-5 and TRBJ1-6): DARVTQTPRHKVTEMGQEVTMRCQPILGHNTVFWYRQTMMQGLELLAYFRNRAPLDDSGMPKDRFSAEMPDATLATLKIQPSEPRDSAVYFCASGSFRDRVNSPLHFGNGTRLTVT.

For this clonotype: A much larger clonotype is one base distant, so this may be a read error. The CDR3 loop reads CASSLVGLAGGSSYNEQYF. The CDR3 DNA sequence: TGCGCCAGCAGCTTGGTTGGGCTAGCGGGGGGGAGCTCCTACAATGAGCAGTACTTC. The chain is built from TRBV5-1 and TRBJ2-1; TRBD2 matches 12 bases. The J call is in doubt because the DNA end fits TRBJ2-7 better. This CDR3 is built from 19 residues. Germline CDR1 SGHRS, CDR2 YFSETQ.

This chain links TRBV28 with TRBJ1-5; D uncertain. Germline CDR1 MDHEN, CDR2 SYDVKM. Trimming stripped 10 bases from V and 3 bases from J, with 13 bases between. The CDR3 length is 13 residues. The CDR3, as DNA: TGTGCCACCGGGCGGCGGAACAATCAGCCCCAGCATTTT. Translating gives CATGRRNNQPQHF.

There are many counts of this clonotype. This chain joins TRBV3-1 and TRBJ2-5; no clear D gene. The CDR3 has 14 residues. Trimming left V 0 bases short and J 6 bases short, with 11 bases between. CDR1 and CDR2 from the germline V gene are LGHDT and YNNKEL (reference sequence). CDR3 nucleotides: TGTGCCAGCAGCCAAGATCTTGTGGGTCAGACCCAGTACTTC. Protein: CASSQDLVGQTQYF.